This TCR beta chain was captured by sequencing in a study of blood T cells in healthy people across ages. Study-wide points: Because sorting was not performed, PBMCs prevented conclusive naive versus antigen-experienced comparison. The unknown donor CMV status may have confounded expanded clonotype changes.

For the second PCR, which ran for 7 to 11 cycles, a sample-barcoded 5' primer and a J-beta primer mix were used. Each CDR3 protein gets one entry after TCRdb re-called the 5' RACE reads with MiXCR. The table shows 800,000 or so distinct CDR3 sequences, with 35% to 60% occurring only once. As regards this clonotype: The antigen remains unidentified.

The CDR3 extends over 15 amino acids. Per the germline V gene, CDR1 is MNHEY and CDR2 is SVGAGI. The ends were cut back, 6 bases at V and 6 bases at J, with 18 bases in the middle. The TCR was taken from a man at least 80 years old in good health. The material sequenced was blood. The chain uses TRBV6-5 and TRBJ2-1, with D perhaps TRBD2 (6 bases). The CDR3: CASRLYPRGGNEQFF. The CDR3 nucleotides are TGTGCCAGCAGACTCTATCCCCGGGGAGGCAATGAGCAGTTCTTC.